The next 22 T cell receptor beta chains were all read from a single sample in a study of CD8 T cells in ankylosing spondylitis. Study conclusions and caveats: Ankylosing spondylitis blood appeared to carry a characteristic TCR beta motif of fewer than 10 highly homologous variants.

In TCRdb, the 5' RACE reads were re-called with MiXCR into one record per CDR3 protein. The sample records under 250,000 distinct CDR3 sequences, 6% to 8% being singletons. These receptors are not linked to any known antigen. Specimen: blood, either unsorted or a sorted T cell fraction (not recorded which). The receptors were sampled from a male donor with ankylosing spondylitis.

The table lists this clonotype with many counts. J is TRBJ2-1 and V is TRBV4-1; TRBD2 aligns across 9 bases. Unmatched junction bases numbered 6, after V lost 4 bases and J lost 5 bases. CDR1 and CDR2 (germline): MGHRA, YSYEKL. The CDR3 contains 15 residues. CDR3 nucleotides: TGCGCCAGCAGCCTTAGACTAGCGGCTGACAATGAGCAGTTCTTC. This codes for CASSLRLAADNEQFF.

The table lists this clonotype with many counts. The rearrangement uses TRBV12-3 or TRBV12-4 and TRBJ2-7; a possible D gene is TRBD2 (5 bases). The CDR3 is 14 amino acids. V was pared by 3 bases and J by 6 bases, with 15 bases between. CDR3 residues: CASSFSGKSSEQYF. The CDR3 nucleotides are TGTGCCAGCAGTTTTTCCGGGAAAAGCAGCGAGCAGTACTTC.

In its sample, this clonotype was seen many times. The chain combines TRBV12-3 or TRBV12-4 with TRBJ2-7; D is ambiguous. This CDR3 contains 12 residues. Trimming took 6 bases from V and 1 from J, leaving 7 bases between them. CDR3 sequence reads: CASSPESYEQYF. As DNA, the CDR3 is TGTGCCAGCAGCCCCGAGTCCTACGAGCAGTACTTC.

This clonotype was observed at least ten times. V and J are TRBV12-3 or TRBV12-4 and TRBJ2-7; D is unclear. CDR3 length: 14 amino acids. Between the trimmed V and J ends, which lost 2 bases and 5 bases, there was a span of 13 bases. Here the CDR3 DNA reads TGTGCCAGCAGTTTACTCGGCCTTCGTGACGAGCAGTACTTC. It codes for CASSLLGLRDEQYF.

The rearrangement uses TRBV6-5 and TRBJ2-1, with D perhaps matching TRBD1 or TRBD2 (5 bases each). Trimming shortened V by 1 base and J by 8 bases, and 9 bases separated the two germline ends. There are 13 residues in the CDR3. Germline lookup yields CDR1 MNHEY and CDR2 SVGAGI. This chain's CDR3 is CASSYFRGDEQFF. The CDR3 DNA is TGTGCCAGCAGTTACTTTCGGGGCGATGAGCAGTTCTTC.

This clonotype has a handful of counts. This sequence joins TRBV7-9 and TRBJ2-3; tentative D call: TRBD2 (6 bases). CDR3 length: 15 residues. The germline CDR1 and CDR2 sequences are SEHNR and FQNEAQ (reference sequence). Deletions cut 5 bases from V and 2 bases from J, with 14 bases between. CDR3 protein: CASSPRDWSTDTQYF. The CDR3, as DNA: TGTGCCAGCAGCCCTCGGGACTGGTCCACAGATACGCAGTATTTT.

This clonotype appeared a few times. The chain links TRBV25-1 to TRBJ2-5, with D uncertain. V gave up 7 bases and J gave up 0 bases, with 6 bases separating them. Germline V lookup: CDR1 MGHDK, CDR2 SYGVNS. This CDR3 is built from 12 residues. The DNA for the CDR3 is TGTGCCAGCATAGGTTACCAAGAGACCCAGTACTTC. Encoded protein: CASIGYQETQYF.

There are a few counts of this clonotype. The rearrangement uses TRBV12-3 or TRBV12-4 and TRBJ1-5; 7 positions match TRBD1. Trimming took 8 bases from V and 4 from J; bases not matched to a gene: 5. The CDR3 runs 13 residues. The CDR3 loop is CASRDSGNQPQHF. The CDR3, as DNA: TGTGCCAGCCGGGACAGCGGAAATCAGCCCCAGCATTTT.

In its sample, this clonotype was seen a few times. V usage is TRBV20-1 and J usage is TRBJ1-5, with D unclear. The CDR3 has 13 amino acids. Germline CDR1 and CDR2: DFQATT and SNEGSKA (reference sequence). Trimming stripped 1 base from V and 3 bases from J, with 7 bases between. CDR3 DNA sequence: TGCAGTGCTAGAGGGCAAATCAATCAGCCCCAGCATTTT. This translates into CSARGQINQPQHF.

V gene TRBV23-1 combines with J gene TRBJ2-1; perhaps TRBD1 as D (5 bases). TRBV23-1 belongs to the ORF category, with a function that is uncertain. This CDR3 contains 21 residues. The V end was cut by 2 bases, the J end by 1 base, with 27 bases between. The CDR3 region is CASSQPRVRTHSFPSYNEQFF. CDR3 coding DNA: TGCGCCAGCAGTCAACCTCGGGTCCGGACACACTCCTTTCCATCCTACAATGAGCAGTTCTTC.

This clonotype was observed many times. V usage is TRBV28 and J usage is TRBJ2-5, with a tentative D call TRBD1 (5 bases). CDR1 is MDHEN and CDR2 is SYDVKM in the germline V gene. Trimming stripped 4 bases from V and 2 bases from J, with 14 bases between. CDR3 length equals 15 residues. The CDR3 sequence: CASSYPQELQETQYF. As DNA, the CDR3 is TGTGCCAGCAGTTATCCACAGGAGCTACAAGAGACCCAGTACTTC.

The gene calls are TRBV6-1 and TRBJ2-7, with D possibly matching TRBD2 (5 bases). Germline CDR1 and CDR2: MNHNS and SASEGT. Trimming cost V 1 base and J 3 bases, with 13 bases left between them. There are 15 residues in the CDR3. CDR3 DNA: TGTGCCAGCAGTGAAGGGGCGGGTCTGGTCTACGAGCAGTACTTC. It encodes CASSEGAGLVYEQYF.

This clonotype has a count of ten or more. This chain uses TRBV7-2 with TRBJ1-5; D is uncertain. V was cut by 1 base and J by 6 bases, with 10 bases left in between. This CDR3 is 14 amino acids long. Germline V lookup: CDR1 SGHTA, CDR2 FQGNSA. This CDR3 is CASSLEGRIQPQHF. The CDR3 DNA follows: TGTGCCAGCAGCTTAGAAGGGCGAATTCAGCCCCAGCATTTT.

This clonotype was counted between two and nine times. The V and J genes are TRBV12-3 or TRBV12-4 and TRBJ2-1; tentative D call: TRBD2 (5 bases). This CDR3 spans 12 amino acids. Trimming removed 5 bases at V and 3 bases at J, with 5 bases between. This CDR3 is CASSGLYNEQFF. The CDR3 region has the DNA TGTGCCAGCAGTGGACTCTACAATGAGCAGTTCTTC.

The sample holds many counts of this clonotype. J is TRBJ1-5 and V is TRBV29-1; D gene unclear. V lost 7 bases, J lost 0 bases, and 10 bases lay in between. CDR3 length equals 13 residues. From germline, CDR1 is SQVTM and CDR2 ANQGSEA. CDR3 residues: CSGQNYSNQPQHF. The CDR3 region has the DNA TGCAGCGGCCAAAATTATAGCAATCAGCCCCAGCATTTT. The full variable domain, rest sourced from reference TRBV29-1 and TRBJ1-5, is SAVISQKPSRDICQRGTSLTIQCQVDSQVTMMFWYRQQPGQSLTLIATANQGSEATYESGFVIDKFPISRPNLTFSTLTVSNMSPEDSSIYLCSGQNYSNQPQHFGDGTRLSIL.

This clonotype was detected only a few times. The CDR3 DNA follows: TGTGCCAGCTCACCATCGGGACAGGGTAATGAAAAACTGTTTTTT. Its protein is CASSPSGQGNEKLFF. The genes are TRBV18 and TRBJ1-4; 9 nucleotides line up with TRBD1. The length of the CDR3 is 15 residues. Germline assignment: CDR1 KGHSH and CDR2 LQKENI. V lost 2 bases to trimming and J lost 4 bases; unmatched junction nucleotides: 2.

This clonotype was recorded at least ten times. The gene calls are TRBV7-9 and TRBJ1-3; the match to TRBD1 covers 7 bases. The germline V gene encodes CDR1 SEHNR and CDR2 FQNEAQ (reference sequence). The CDR3 runs 15 residues. V was clipped by 5 bases and J by 7 bases; unmatched bases: 11. Here the CDR3 reads CASSPRQGSRNTIYF. The CDR3 nucleotides are TGTGCCAGCAGCCCGCGACAGGGTTCGAGGAACACCATATATTTT. Using reference TRBV7-9 and TRBJ1-3 for the parts outside the CDR3, the full variable domain is DTGVSQNPRHKITKRGQNVTFRCDPISEHNRLYWYRQTLGQGPEFLTYFQNEAQLEKSRLLSDRFSAERPKGSFSTLEIQRTEQGDSAMYLCASSPRQGSRNTIYFGEGSWLTVV.

This clonotype has ten or more counts. The gene calls are TRBV12-3 or TRBV12-4 and TRBJ2-1; 10 positions agree with TRBD2. After removal of 6 bases from V and 5 bases from J, the junction contained 7 bases not matched to a gene. The CDR3 covers 15 residues. The CDR3 spells CASSLSGRANNEQFF. CDR3 nucleotides: TGTGCCAGCAGCCTAAGCGGGAGGGCCAACAATGAGCAGTTCTTC.

This clonotype has at least ten counts. This rearrangement joins TRBV7-9 to TRBJ1-2, with D perhaps matching TRBD1 (6 bases). Per germline, CDR1 SEHNR and CDR2 FQNEAQ (reference sequence). Trimming removed 1 base at V and 4 bases at J, with 13 bases between. This CDR3 region has 15 residues. The CDR3 sequence: CASSLVSGGAYGYTF. The CDR3 DNA reads as TGTGCCAGCAGCTTAGTGTCGGGGGGGGCCTATGGCTACACCTTC. Drawing the rest from reference TRBV7-9 and TRBJ1-2, the complete variable domain is DTGVSQNPRHKITKRGQNVTFRCDPISEHNRLYWYRQTLGQGPEFLTYFQNEAQLEKSRLLSDRFSAERPKGSFSTLEIQRTEQGDSAMYLCASSLVSGGAYGYTFGSGTRLTVV.

This clonotype was seen ten or more times. The chain combines TRBV7-2 with TRBJ2-7; no definite D call. Germline V gives CDR1 SGHTA, CDR2 FQGNSA. The V gene lost 1 base and the J gene lost 6 bases, with 13 bases spanning the gap. There are 14 residues in the CDR3. The CDR3 region has the DNA TGTGCCAGCAGCTTAGTAGTCTCCCTGGGCGAGCAGTACTTC. It yields the protein CASSLVVSLGEQYF.

This clonotype was counted many times. This chain links TRBV4-2 with TRBJ2-7, with 10 bases lining up with TRBD1. This CDR3 has 15 residues. V lost 5 bases to trimming and J lost 3 bases; unmatched junction nucleotides: 7. Germline V gene sequence: CDR1 LGHNA, CDR2 YNFKEQ. The CDR3 DNA reads TGTGCCAGCAGCAACCGGGGACAGGGGAGCTACGAGCAGTACTTC. Its translation is CASSNRGQGSYEQYF.

This clonotype was detected many times. The chain carries TRBV4-3 and TRBJ1-5; no clear D. The V end lost 2 bases, the J end lost 0 bases, and 5 bases lay between the germline ends. The CDR3 runs to 14 residues. The V gene's germline CDR1 is LGHNA and CDR2 YSLEER. CDR3 sequence: CASSQWASNQPQHF. The CDR3, as DNA: TGCGCCAGCAGCCAATGGGCTAGCAATCAGCCCCAGCATTTT.